One TCR beta chain is described in this entry. No antigen is known for it. The V segment lost 6 bases and the J segment 3 bases; nucleotides outside the gene matches: 2. Germline CDR1 and CDR2: KGHSH and LQKENI. CDR3 size: 13 residues. Measured with immunoSEQ multiplex PCR; TCRdb has only the in-frame clones, and not every one. The sample has about 46,000 clones, roughly four fifths seen once; the top ten hold about 1.7%. The data originate from a study of OX40 agonist ivuxolimab in advanced cancers. For the study at large: Every 2 weeks, ivuxolimab was infused into the patients intravenously at between 0.01 and 10 mg/kg.

Study-wide points: At 0.1 to 3.0 mg/kg, CD4+ and CD8+ blood T cells expanded clonally by week 6. No antigen was identified for the clonally expanded peripheral T cells.

The investigators sampled blood at baseline, at cycle 4 day 1, and at cycle 7 day 1. This sample comprised CD4+ or CD8+ T cells sorted from blood, obtained in a trial of the OX40 agonist ivuxolimab. This rearrangement joins TRBV18 to TRBJ2-3; 8 bases agree with TRBD1. The sequence was obtained from an adult with an advanced solid tumor such as melanoma, head and neck, liver or kidney cancer. The CDR3 DNA reads as TGTGCCAGCTCCCAGGGGGCTACAGATACGCAGTATTTT. This gives the protein CASSQGATDTQYF.